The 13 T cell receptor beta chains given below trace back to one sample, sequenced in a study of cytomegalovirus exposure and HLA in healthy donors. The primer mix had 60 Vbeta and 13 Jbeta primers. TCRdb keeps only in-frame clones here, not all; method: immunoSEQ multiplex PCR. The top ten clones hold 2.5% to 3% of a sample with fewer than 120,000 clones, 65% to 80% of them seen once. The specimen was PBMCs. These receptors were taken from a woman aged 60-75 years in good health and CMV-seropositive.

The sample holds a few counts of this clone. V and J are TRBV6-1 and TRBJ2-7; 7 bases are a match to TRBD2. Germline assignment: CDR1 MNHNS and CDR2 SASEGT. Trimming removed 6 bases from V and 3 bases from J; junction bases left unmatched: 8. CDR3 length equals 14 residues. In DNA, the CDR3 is TGTGCCAGCAGGAGGGGAGGGGCGGACTACGAGCAGTACTTC. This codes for CASRRGGADYEQYF.

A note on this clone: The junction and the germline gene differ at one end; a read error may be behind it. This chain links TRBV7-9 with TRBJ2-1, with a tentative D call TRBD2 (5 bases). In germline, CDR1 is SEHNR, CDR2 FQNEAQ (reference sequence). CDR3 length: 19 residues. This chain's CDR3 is CSSSPTSLTRPRSYNEQFF. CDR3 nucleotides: TGTTCCAGCAGCCCGACTTCGCTTACTAGACCCCGCTCCTACAATGAGCAGTTCTTC.

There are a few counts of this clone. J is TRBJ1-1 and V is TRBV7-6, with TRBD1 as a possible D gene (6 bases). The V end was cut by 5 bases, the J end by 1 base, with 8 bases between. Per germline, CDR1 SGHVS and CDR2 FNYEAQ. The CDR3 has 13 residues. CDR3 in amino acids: CASSGDTNTEAFF. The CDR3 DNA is TGTGCCAGCAGCGGGGACACGAACACTGAAGCTTTCTTT.

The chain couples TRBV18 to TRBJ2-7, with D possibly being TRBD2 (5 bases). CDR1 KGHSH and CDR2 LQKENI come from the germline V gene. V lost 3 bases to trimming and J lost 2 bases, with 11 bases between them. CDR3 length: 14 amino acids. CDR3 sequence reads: CASSPSLVTYEQYF. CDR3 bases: TGTGCCAGCTCACCCTCACTAGTGACCTACGAGCAGTACTTC.

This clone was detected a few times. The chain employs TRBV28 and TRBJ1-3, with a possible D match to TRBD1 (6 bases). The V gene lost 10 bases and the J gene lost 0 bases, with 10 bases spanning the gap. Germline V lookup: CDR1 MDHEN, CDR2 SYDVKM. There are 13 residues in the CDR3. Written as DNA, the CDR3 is TGTGCCACTAACAGGGACTCTGGAAACACCATATATTTT. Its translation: CATNRDSGNTIYF.

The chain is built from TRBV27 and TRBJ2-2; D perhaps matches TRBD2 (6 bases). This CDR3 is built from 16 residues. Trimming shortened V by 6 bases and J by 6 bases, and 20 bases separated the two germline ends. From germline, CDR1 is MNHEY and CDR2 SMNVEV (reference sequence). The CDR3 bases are TGTGCCAGCAGGGGGAGGTGGGGGGTCGGGGCCGGGGAGCTGTTTTTT. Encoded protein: CASRGRWGVGAGELFF.

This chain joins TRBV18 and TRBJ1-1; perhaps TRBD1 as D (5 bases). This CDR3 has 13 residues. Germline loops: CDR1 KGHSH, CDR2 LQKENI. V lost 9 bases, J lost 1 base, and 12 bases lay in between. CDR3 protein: CASSGTANTEAFF. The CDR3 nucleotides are TGTGCCAGTAGCGGGACCGCGAACACTGAAGCTTTCTTT.

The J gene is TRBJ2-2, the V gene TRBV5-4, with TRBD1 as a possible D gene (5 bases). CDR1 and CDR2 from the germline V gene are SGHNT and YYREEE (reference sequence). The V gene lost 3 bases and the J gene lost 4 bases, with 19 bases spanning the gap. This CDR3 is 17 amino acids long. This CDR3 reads CASSSSSPGGATGELFF. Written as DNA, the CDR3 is TGTGCCAGCAGCTCCTCCAGTCCGGGTGGGGCCACCGGGGAGCTGTTTTTT.

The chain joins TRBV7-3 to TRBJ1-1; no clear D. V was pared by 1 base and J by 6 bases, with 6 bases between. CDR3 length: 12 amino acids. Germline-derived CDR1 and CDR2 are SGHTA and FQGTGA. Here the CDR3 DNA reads TGTGCCAGCAGCTTAAACGGGGCTGAAGCTTTCTTT. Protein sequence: CASSLNGAEAFF.

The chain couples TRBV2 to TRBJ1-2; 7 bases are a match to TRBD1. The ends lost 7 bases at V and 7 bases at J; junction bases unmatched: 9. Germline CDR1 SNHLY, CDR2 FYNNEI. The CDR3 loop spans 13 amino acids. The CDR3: CASTLGNRGGYTF. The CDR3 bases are TGTGCCAGCACCCTGGGAAACAGGGGTGGCTACACCTTC.

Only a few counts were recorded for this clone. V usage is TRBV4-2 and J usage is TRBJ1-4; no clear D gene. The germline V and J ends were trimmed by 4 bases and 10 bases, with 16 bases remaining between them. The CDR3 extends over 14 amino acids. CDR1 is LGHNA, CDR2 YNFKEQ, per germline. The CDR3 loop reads CASSPPGNLAKLFF. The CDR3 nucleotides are TGTGCCAGCAGCCCCCCCGGGAATCTGGCAAAACTGTTTTTT.

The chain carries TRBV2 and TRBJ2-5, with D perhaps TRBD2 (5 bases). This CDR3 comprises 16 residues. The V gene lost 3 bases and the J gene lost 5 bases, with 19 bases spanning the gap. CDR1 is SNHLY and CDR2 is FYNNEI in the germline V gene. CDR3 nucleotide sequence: TGTGCCAGCAGTGACCTCGTACTTACTAGAGGGGAGACCCAGTACTTC. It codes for CASSDLVLTRGETQYF.

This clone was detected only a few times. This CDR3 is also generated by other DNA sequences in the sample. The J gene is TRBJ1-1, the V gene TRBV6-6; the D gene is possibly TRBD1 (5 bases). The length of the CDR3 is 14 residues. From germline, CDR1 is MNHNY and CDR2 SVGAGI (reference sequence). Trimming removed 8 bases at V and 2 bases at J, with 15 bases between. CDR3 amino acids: CASCAGSRNTEAFF. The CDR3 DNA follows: TGTGCCAGCTGTGCAGGGTCCCGAAACACTGAAGCTTTCTTT.